Below, 22 T cell receptor beta chains from the same sample are listed, as sequenced in a study of PD-1 blockade in classical Hodgkin lymphoma. Specified time point: cycle 4 day 1 (C4D1), after five to seven weeks of nivolumab. Every patient relapsed after autologous stem cell transplantation, and brentuximab vedotin exposure varied. Profiled with immunoSEQ multiplex PCR; TCRdb holds only in-frame clones, not every one. The sample shows tens of thousands of clones, more than 80% of them seen only once. Material: peripheral blood mononuclear cells (PBMCs), obtained before the fourth cycle of nivolumab. These receptors all come from a human donor with classical Hodgkin lymphoma.

The chain is built from TRBV5-4 and TRBJ1-1; unclear D gene. The CDR3 has 13 residues. Per the germline V gene, CDR1 is SGHNT and CDR2 is YYREEE (reference sequence). Trimming left V 2 bases short and J 3 bases short, with 8 bases between. CDR3: CASSLWLYTEAFF. In DNA, the CDR3 is TGTGCCAGCAGCTTATGGCTCTACACTGAAGCTTTCTTT.

The chain recombines TRBV5-1 with TRBJ2-7, with a possible D match to TRBD2 (5 bases). Germline V CDR1 and CDR2: SGHRS, YFSETQ. Between the trimmed V and J ends, which lost 5 bases and 0 bases, there was a span of 15 bases. This CDR3 spans 15 amino acids. The CDR3 sequence is CASRAIGGSSYEQYF. CDR3 sequence (DNA): TGCGCCAGCAGGGCAATTGGAGGTAGCTCCTACGAGCAGTACTTC.

This clone occurred a few times. The CDR3 DNA reads as TGTGCCTGGAGAGGCGGAGCGAACACTGAAGCTTTCTTT. Its protein is CAWRGGANTEAFF. This chain joins TRBV30 and TRBJ1-1; unclear D gene. The CDR3 spans 13 residues. With 3 bases removed from V and 1 base from J, the gap between germline ends came to 9 bases. Germline V CDR1 and CDR2: GTSNPN, SVGIG (reference sequence). The variable domain in full, completed from reference TRBV30 and TRBJ1-1, reads SQTIHQWPATLVQPVGSPLSLECTVEGTSNPNLYWYRQAAGRGLQLLFYSVGIGQISSEVPQNLSASRPQDRQFILSSKKLLLSDSGFYLCAWRGGANTEAFFGQGTRLTVV.

V is TRBV6-6 and J is TRBJ1-1; D is undetermined. The CDR3 runs 13 residues. V lost 6 bases and J 1 base, leaving 9 bases between the germline ends. Germline CDR1 MNHNY, CDR2 SVGAGI (reference sequence). The CDR3 protein is CASSSTENTEAFF. CDR3 sequence (DNA): TGTGCCAGCAGCTCCACAGAGAACACTGAAGCTTTCTTT.

This sequence joins TRBV9 and TRBJ1-1; D is undetermined. This CDR3 is built from 12 residues. The ends were cut back, 4 bases at V and 7 bases at J, with 11 bases in the middle. CDR1 is SGDLS and CDR2 is YYNGEE in the germline V gene. CDR3 sequence reads: CASSPGVDEAFF. The CDR3 DNA is TGTGCCAGCAGCCCCGGGGTTGATGAAGCTTTCTTT.

J is TRBJ2-1 and V is TRBV19; 7 bases line up with TRBD2. Unmatched junction bases numbered 14, after V lost 4 bases and J lost 5 bases. The CDR3 extends over 17 amino acids. Germline V gene lookup returns CDR1 LNHDA and CDR2 SQIVND (reference sequence). CDR3 DNA: TGTGCCAGTAGTACAACCCCGGGAGGCGGTGGGGACAATGAGCAGTTCTTC. Amino acids: CASSTTPGGGGDNEQFF.

The count of this clone is one. The rearrangement links TRBV6-1 to TRBJ1-2; 8 bases are shared with TRBD1. V lost 7 bases to trimming and J lost 5 bases; unmatched junction nucleotides: 12. The CDR3 loop spans 15 amino acids. CDR1 is MNHNS, CDR2 SASEGT, per germline. The CDR3: CASTGTGLLLYGYTF. The CDR3 bases are TGTGCCAGCACCGGGACAGGCCTTCTACTTTATGGCTACACCTTC.

The chain recombines TRBV5-3 with TRBJ1-3; unclear D gene. TRBV5-3 is treated as an ORF (open reading frame) with a function not yet certain. The V and J ends lost 8 bases and 6 bases respectively, with 21 bases between them. The CDR3 extends over 15 amino acids. The CDR3 sequence is CASSIDPSLINTIYF. CDR3 nucleotide sequence: TGTGCCAGCAGCATAGATCCAAGCCTGATAAACACCATATATTTT.

The count of this clone is one. The chain employs TRBV5-1 and TRBJ1-2, with D possibly TRBD1 on 6 matching bases. CDR3 length equals 15 residues. Germline values: CDR1 SGHRS, CDR2 YFSETQ. Trimming stripped 0 bases from V and 4 bases from J, with 13 bases between. CDR3 nucleotides: TGCGCCAGCAGCTTGGTAGCGGGGGGCTCCTATGGCTACACCTTC. Encoded protein: CASSLVAGGSYGYTF.

The gene calls are TRBV30 and TRBJ2-7; D assignment may be TRBD1 or TRBD2 (5 bases each). The CDR3 consists of 14 residues. V was clipped by 4 bases and J by 5 bases, with 18 bases between them. Germline V gene data show CDR1 as GTSNPN and CDR2 as SVGIG (reference sequence). The DNA for the CDR3 is TGTGCCTGGACCAACTTACGAGGGGACCACGAGCAGTACTTC. It yields the protein CAWTNLRGDHEQYF.

The chain combines TRBV5-3 with TRBJ1-4; D is perhaps TRBD1 (6 bases). TRBV5-3 is identified as an open reading frame with a role that is uncertain. The CDR3 has 15 residues. V lost 7 bases and J 4 bases, leaving 17 bases between the germline ends. CDR3: CARFPTGTLNEKLFF. The CDR3, as DNA: TGTGCCAGATTTCCTACAGGGACTCTTAATGAAAAACTGTTTTTT.

This rearrangement joins TRBV12-5 to TRBJ1-1; maybe TRBD1 (6 bases). The CDR3 loop spans 16 amino acids. V was clipped by 0 bases and J by 6 bases, with 17 bases between them. Germline V CDR1 and CDR2: LGHNT, FRNRAP. The CDR3 region has the DNA TGTGCTAGTGGTTTGGTACAGAACAGGGCGGCCGCTGAAGCTTTCTTT. Translation: CASGLVQNRAAAEAFF.

V gene TRBV5-1 combines with J gene TRBJ2-5; perhaps TRBD1 as D (8 bases). V shed 3 bases and J shed 4 bases, with 13 bases lying between them. This CDR3 has 14 amino acids. CDR1 and CDR2 from the germline V gene are SGHRS and YFSETQ. The CDR3 region is CASSWTGRGETQYF. CDR3 bases: TGCGCCAGCAGCTGGACAGGGAGGGGAGAGACCCAGTACTTC.

This clone was counted a single time. The gene calls are TRBV5-6 and TRBJ2-6, with D uncertain. Trimming shortened V by 3 bases and J by 4 bases, and 8 bases separated the two germline ends. Germline V lookup: CDR1 SGHDT, CDR2 YYEEEE. The CDR3 extends over 14 amino acids. The CDR3 nucleotides are TGTGCCAGCAGCTCCGCCCTCGGGGCCAACGTCCTGACTTTC. Translation: CASSSALGANVLTF.

As for this clone: The same CDR3 arises from other DNA sequences in this sample as well. The genes are TRBV4-1 and TRBJ2-7; maybe TRBD1 (6 bases). This CDR3 is 13 amino acids long. The V end was cut by 8 bases, the J end by 5 bases, with 16 bases between. Per the germline V gene, CDR1 is MGHRA and CDR2 is YSYEKL. The CDR3 nucleotides read TGCGCCAGCCAGGGGTCCAGGGCAAACGAGCAGTACTTC. Protein: CASQGSRANEQYF.

The V and J genes are TRBV7-3 and TRBJ2-1; no firm D call. CDR1 is SGHTA and CDR2 is FQGTGA in the germline V gene. V was cut by 2 bases and J by 0 bases, with 8 bases left in between. The CDR3 totals 15 residues. CDR3 sequence (DNA): TGTGCCAGCAGCTTAGGGGTCAGCTCCTACAATGAGCAGTTCTTC. It specifies CASSLGVSSYNEQFF.

CDR3 loop: CASSLPRLAGGHYNEQFF. CDR3 nucleotide sequence: TGTGCCAGCAGCTTACCCAGACTAGCGGGGGGGCATTATAATGAGCAGTTCTTC. The chain employs TRBV5-4 and TRBJ2-1; 14 nucleotides line up with TRBD2. The CDR3 is made up of 18 amino acids. The J segment lost 7 bases and the V segment lost 2 bases, leaving 11 bases of the junction unmatched. CDR1 is SGHNT and CDR2 is YYREEE in the germline V gene (reference sequence).

The CDR3 reads CASRLGYSNQPQHF. For the CDR3, the DNA is TGTGCCAGTAGATTGGGTTATAGCAATCAGCCCCAGCATTTT. V is TRBV19 and J is TRBJ1-5; D remains ambiguous. Germline CDR1 and CDR2: LNHDA and SQIVND (reference sequence). Trimming shortened V by 6 bases and J by 0 bases, and 9 bases separated the two germline ends. The CDR3 length is 14 residues.

CDR3 in amino acids: CASSVGREVCNSPLHF. The DNA of the CDR3 is TGTGCCAGCAGCGTGGGCAGGGAGGTTTGTAATTCACCCCTCCACTTT. The chain carries TRBV9 and TRBJ1-6; tentatively, D is TRBD1 (5 bases). CDR1 is SGDLS and CDR2 is YYNGEE in the germline V gene. Trimming cost V 2 bases and J 6 bases, with 15 bases left between them. CDR3 length equals 16 residues.

CDR3 residues: CASSLEGDRNSPLHF. CDR3 nucleotide sequence: TGTGCCAGCAGTCTAGAAGGGGACAGGAATTCACCCCTCCACTTT. The chain recombines TRBV5-5 with TRBJ1-6, with 8 bases aligning to TRBD1. J lost 7 bases, V lost 5 bases, and 8 bases had no gene match. Per germline, CDR1 SGHKS and CDR2 YYEKEE (reference sequence). The CDR3 is 15 amino acids. Supplemented by reference TRBV5-5 and TRBJ1-6, the full variable domain reads DAGVTQSPTHLIKTRGQQVTLRCSPISGHKSVSWYQQVLGQGPQFIFQYYEKEERGRGNFPDRFSARQFPNYSSELNVNALLLGDSALYLCASSLEGDRNSPLHFGNGTRLTVT.

The chain carries TRBV27 and TRBJ2-2, with D perhaps matching TRBD1 (6 bases). The CDR3 loop spans 16 amino acids. CDR1 is MNHEY, CDR2 SMNVEV, per germline (reference sequence). V was shortened by 7 bases and J by 4 bases, with 19 bases between the two germline ends. The CDR3 here is CASTQLGQLSTGELFF. The CDR3 nucleotides are TGTGCCAGCACCCAACTCGGACAGCTGAGCACCGGGGAGCTGTTTTTT.

The sample holds one count of this clone. The V and J genes are TRBV7-2 and TRBJ1-6; D is undetermined. The germline V gene encodes CDR1 SGHTA and CDR2 FQGNSA. V was shortened by 2 bases and J by 4 bases, with 6 bases between the two germline ends. The CDR3 sequence is 14 residues long. CDR3 region: CASSLFVYNSPLHF. CDR3 DNA sequence: TGTGCCAGCAGCTTATTCGTTTATAATTCACCCCTCCACTTT.